This TCR beta chain is from a study of T-cell memory formation after mild COVID-19. Study-level points and caveats: The authors did not confirm SARS-CoV-2 specificity of second-wave clones peaking day 37. The main location of contracting CD4+ clones was CM and EM, and that of contracting CD8+ clones was EMRA. Among clones contracting day 15 to 85, CD4/CD8 was balanced, whereas later expanders leaned CD4+.

Per germline, CDR1 SGHTA and CDR2 FQGNSA. The V and J ends lost 5 bases and 8 bases respectively, with 15 bases between them. CDR3 length: 13 residues. Details on this clonotype: The antigen remains unidentified.

It was 5'RACE with constant-segment primers that produced the TCR alpha and TCR beta cDNA libraries, which carried sample barcodes and UMIs. Using its own MiXCR run on the 5' RACE reads, TCRdb lists one record per CDR3 protein. The sample includes about 250,000 distinct CDR3 sequences, 15% to 19% of them seen just once. The chain has TRBV7-2 and TRBJ1-2; a weak D match, TRBD1 (6 bases). The TCR sequence derives from an adult woman who had mild COVID-19 (a few samples of this study predate the infection). Cell type and time point are not known. Sequencing used PBMCs or a T cell subset sorted from them (not recorded which). CDR3 in DNA: TGTGCCAGCAGCAATTGGGAAGGGGGAGGCTACACCTTC. Translated, it gives CASSNWEGGGYTF.